This passage covers 29 T cell receptor beta chains from one sample sequenced in a study of cytomegalovirus exposure and HLA in healthy donors. Vbeta (60) and Jbeta (13) primers were used in the PCR. Clones were read by immunoSEQ multiplex PCR, and TCRdb kept only the in-frame ones, dropping some. The data show approximately 200,000 clones, 85% seen once. What was sequenced was PBMCs. The receptors were sampled from a woman aged 50 to 60 in good health and CMV-seronegative.

The chain employs TRBV28 and TRBJ1-2; D is uncertain. Germline-derived CDR1 and CDR2 are MDHEN and SYDVKM. V was trimmed by 4 bases and J by 2 bases, leaving 2 bases between them. The CDR3 length is 11 residues. The CDR3 loop is CASSSNYGYTF. The CDR3 coding sequence is TGTGCCAGCAGTTCGAACTATGGCTACACCTTC.

The chain's CDR3 is CASSLQGTEQFF. The CDR3 bases are TGCGCCAGCAGTCTACAGGGTACTGAGCAGTTCTTC. The gene calls are TRBV10-2 and TRBJ2-1; a weak D match, TRBD1 (6 bases). Germline assignment: CDR1 WSHSY and CDR2 SAAADI. CDR3 length: 12 residues. The ends were cut back, 5 bases at V and 9 bases at J, with 11 bases in the middle.

This CDR3 reads CASSYSSGTREKLFF. The CDR3 DNA sequence: TGTGCCAGCAGTTACTCTTCGGGGACTCGAGAAAAACTGTTTTTT. V usage is TRBV6-5 and J usage is TRBJ1-4, with D tentatively TRBD1 (5 bases). With 0 bases removed from V and 8 bases from J, the gap between germline ends came to 13 bases. Germline V gene data show CDR1 as MNHEY and CDR2 as SVGAGI. This CDR3 contains 15 residues.

For the CDR3, the DNA is TGTGCCAGCTCTAGGGCTAGCGGGAACCAAGAGACCCAGTACTTC. Its translation: CASSRASGNQETQYF. The chain employs TRBV6-1 and TRBJ2-5; 9 bases map to TRBD2. The germline V gene encodes CDR1 MNHNS and CDR2 SASEGT. This CDR3 comprises 15 residues. With 8 bases clipped from V and 0 bases from J, the junction kept 7 bases outside the gene matches.

This clone came up once. The chain recombines TRBV5-1 with TRBJ1-1; weak D call: TRBD1 (6 bases). V dropped 0 bases and J dropped 1 base, with 10 bases sitting between them. The germline gives CDR1 SGHRS, CDR2 YFSETQ. The CDR3 totals 15 residues. This CDR3 reads CASSLVAGANTEAFF. CDR3 nucleotide sequence: TGCGCCAGCAGCTTGGTAGCAGGGGCGAACACTGAAGCTTTCTTT.

This chain joins TRBV15 and TRBJ1-5; the D gene is possibly TRBD1 (5 bases). Germline loops: CDR1 LNHNV, CDR2 YYDKDF (reference sequence). This CDR3 has 14 amino acids. Deletions cut 6 bases from V and 5 bases from J, with 14 bases between. CDR3 in amino acids: CATREPGDYQPQHF. CDR3 in DNA: TGTGCCACCAGAGAACCTGGGGACTATCAGCCCCAGCATTTT.

This clone has just one count. The chain is built from TRBV28 and TRBJ2-5, with D possibly TRBD2 on 5 matching bases. This CDR3 region has 16 residues. V was trimmed by 6 bases and J by 7 bases, leaving 24 bases between them. Germline assignment: CDR1 MDHEN and CDR2 SYDVKM. The CDR3 nucleotides are TGTGCCAGCAGAATCCCCGATGGTGGTGGGAGCGGGACCCAGTACTTC. This encodes CASRIPDGGGSGTQYF.

V gene TRBV27 combines with J gene TRBJ2-1; TRBD2 matches at 13 bases. This CDR3 is 13 amino acids long. V lost 4 bases to trimming and J lost 14 bases; unmatched junction nucleotides: 5. The V gene's germline CDR1 is MNHEY and CDR2 SMNVEV (reference sequence). This CDR3 is CASSSGLAGVKFF. The CDR3 region has the DNA TGTGCCAGCAGTTCTGGACTAGCGGGAGTAAAGTTCTTC.

The chain links TRBV5-1 to TRBJ2-1; 11 nucleotides align to TRBD2. V was pared by 4 bases and J by 9 bases, with 3 bases of the junction left unmatched. There are 13 residues in the CDR3. Germline CDR1 reads SGHRS; CDR2 reads YFSETQ. CDR3 in DNA: TGCGCCAGCAGCGCGGGACTAGCGGCTGAGCAGTTCTTC. Translation: CASSAGLAAEQFF.

The rearrangement uses TRBV6-5 and TRBJ1-5, with 8 positions matching TRBD1. The CDR3 has 14 amino acids. Trimming removed 4 bases from V and 6 bases from J; junction bases left unmatched: 5. Germline V gene lookup returns CDR1 MNHEY and CDR2 SVGAGI. The DNA for the CDR3 is TGTGCCAGCAGTTCCCAGGGGGCTGGTCAGCCCCAGCATTTT. Translating it yields CASSSQGAGQPQHF.

A note on this clone: Different DNA sequences within this sample yield the same CDR3. The V gene is TRBV4-3, the J gene TRBJ2-2; 7 bases map to TRBD2. The CDR3 runs 14 residues. Trimming cost V 3 bases and J 5 bases; bases outside gene matches: 3. Germline V gene data show CDR1 as LGHNA and CDR2 as YSLEER. CDR3 in amino acids: CASSHTGGTGELFF. The CDR3 nucleotides read TGCGCCAGCAGCCATACGGGAGGAACCGGGGAGCTGTTTTTT.

The chain is built from TRBV7-8 and TRBJ2-3; possibly TRBD1 for D (5 bases). Germline V gene lookup returns CDR1 SGHVS and CDR2 FQNEAQ. V lost 3 bases and J lost 2, with 15 bases in between. This CDR3 comprises 16 residues. CDR3 DNA: TGTGCCAGCAGCTTTGTACAGGCGCCCTACACAGATACGCAGTATTTT. This codes for CASSFVQAPYTDTQYF.

The rearrangement uses TRBV5-1 and TRBJ1-1; 7 bases match TRBD1. Germline values: CDR1 SGHRS, CDR2 YFSETQ. The CDR3 is 14 amino acids. With 4 bases clipped from V and 5 bases from J, the junction kept 8 bases outside the gene matches. The CDR3 region is CASSRDSRGTEAFF. The DNA of the CDR3 is TGCGCCAGCAGCAGGGACAGTCGAGGGACTGAAGCTTTCTTT.

This sequence joins TRBV28 and TRBJ1-2, with 10 bases matching TRBD1. V lost 1 base and J lost 2; bases outside the gene matches: 10. Germline V gene lookup returns CDR1 MDHEN and CDR2 SYDVKM. The CDR3 contains 18 residues. CDR3 nucleotide sequence: TGTGCCAGCAGTTTATTGATCCCAATGACAGGGGGCAACTATGGCTACACCTTC. Residues: CASSLLIPMTGGNYGYTF.

V usage is TRBV6-6 and J usage is TRBJ1-2, with TRBD1 matching over 10 bases. From germline, CDR1 is MNHNY and CDR2 SVGAGI (reference sequence). V lost 8 bases and J lost 2; bases outside the gene matches: 5. This CDR3 is 14 amino acids long. The CDR3 DNA reads TGTGCCAGCTCCGACAGGGGGCGCAACTATGGCTACACCTTC. It yields the protein CASSDRGRNYGYTF.

The chain recombines TRBV19 with TRBJ2-3; 8 bases match TRBD2. This CDR3 spans 15 amino acids. The junction had 6 bases not matched to a gene; V was cut back by 3 bases and J by 4 bases. The V gene's germline CDR1 is LNHDA and CDR2 SQIVND (reference sequence). The CDR3 spells CASSIRSGAADTQYF. The CDR3 DNA is TGTGCCAGTAGTATCCGTAGCGGGGCCGCAGATACGCAGTATTTT.

V usage is TRBV6-1 and J usage is TRBJ1-3; 8 nucleotides match TRBD1. The CDR3 spans 14 residues. Trimming at V came to 7 bases and at J to 7 bases, leaving 9 bases not matched to a gene. The V gene's germline CDR1 is MNHNS and CDR2 SASEGT. CDR3 coding DNA: TGTGCCAGCAACCCCGGACAGGGTAGGAACACCATATATTTT. This codes for CASNPGQGRNTIYF.

The chain carries TRBV7-6 and TRBJ2-7; TRBD1 matches 8 bases. The CDR3 runs 15 residues. J gave up 7 bases and V 2 bases, and 10 bases lay outside the gene matches. CDR1 is SGHVS and CDR2 is FNYEAQ in the germline V gene. As DNA, the CDR3 is TGTGCCAGCAGCTTAAAATTGGACAGGGTAAGAGAGCAGTACTTC. Residues: CASSLKLDRVREQYF.

Note on this clone: Germline and junction disagree at one end, which may indicate a read error. The V call is TRBV7-9, the J call TRBJ2-1; 9 nucleotides align to TRBD1. The CDR3 consists of 16 residues. CDR1 and CDR2 from the germline V gene are SEHNR and FQNEAQ (reference sequence). CDR3 in amino acids: CSSSLRAGTGSNEQFF. CDR3 DNA: TGTTCCAGCAGCTTACGTGCTGGGACAGGGTCCAATGAGCAGTTCTTC.

This clone was seen a single time. The chain couples TRBV4-1 to TRBJ2-7; tentatively, D is TRBD1 (6 bases). The CDR3 runs 15 residues. V lost 2 bases and J lost 3, with 14 bases in between. Germline V lookup: CDR1 MGHRA, CDR2 YSYEKL. CDR3 in amino acids: CASSQSQRGGYEQYF. As DNA, the CDR3 is TGCGCCAGCAGCCAAAGCCAAAGAGGGGGCTACGAGCAGTACTTC.

In DNA form, the CDR3 reads TGTGCCAGCAGTCGGGACTCGATTTCACCCTACGAGCAGTACTTC. Translation gives CASSRDSISPYEQYF. The V call is TRBV27, the J call TRBJ2-7, with D perhaps matching TRBD2 (6 bases). Trimming took off 5 bases at V and 2 bases at J, with 16 bases between the two ends. The CDR3 sequence is 15 residues long. The germline V gene encodes CDR1 MNHEY and CDR2 SMNVEV (reference sequence).

This sequence joins TRBV14 and TRBJ1-1; D uncertain. CDR1 is SGHDN and CDR2 is FVKESK in the germline V gene. The germline V and J ends were trimmed by 4 bases and 5 bases, with 17 bases remaining between them. The CDR3 extends over 15 amino acids. The CDR3 coding sequence is TGTGCCAGCAGCCTCAGGCTCAGAGGGCTAACTGAAGCTTTCTTT. The encoded protein is CASSLRLRGLTEAFF.

This sequence joins TRBV6-5 and TRBJ1-1; a weak D match, TRBD1 (6 bases). Germline CDR1 MNHEY, CDR2 SVGAGI. The V end lost 2 bases, the J end lost 5 bases, and 15 bases lay between the germline ends. The CDR3 length is 15 residues. CDR3 region: CASSYARGGTTEAFF. In nucleotides, the CDR3 is TGTGCCAGCAGTTACGCGAGGGGGGGGACGACTGAAGCTTTCTTT.

The chain uses TRBV5-1 and TRBJ2-1, with no clear D. CDR3 length: 15 amino acids. V was cut by 0 bases and J by 0 bases, with 7 bases left in between. Per germline, CDR1 SGHRS and CDR2 YFSETQ. The CDR3 reads CASSLEPSSYNEQFF. CDR3 DNA: TGCGCCAGCAGCTTGGAACCGAGCTCCTACAATGAGCAGTTCTTC.

The chain joins TRBV2 to TRBJ2-5, with 10 nucleotides matching TRBD1. The J call may be wrong; the DNA end is better matched by TRBJ2-7. The CDR3 extends over 15 amino acids. Germline V gives CDR1 SNHLY, CDR2 FYNNEI. CDR3 protein: CASRVSGTGDYEQYF. CDR3 DNA sequence: TGTGCCAGCAGGGTATCCGGGACAGGGGACTACGAGCAGTACTTC.

The chain has TRBV28 and TRBJ2-7, with TRBD1 identical over 8 bases. The CDR3 is 15 residues long. The V segment lost 4 bases and the J segment 2 bases; nucleotides outside the gene matches: 7. CDR1 and CDR2 (germline): MDHEN, SYDVKM. The CDR3 spells CASSSGGAGAYEQYF. Written as DNA, the CDR3 is TGTGCCAGCAGTTCAGGGGGCGCCGGGGCCTACGAGCAGTACTTC.

This clone was seen repeatedly, ten times or more. The V call is TRBV5-1, the J call TRBJ1-1; weak D call: TRBD1 (6 bases). The length of the CDR3 is 13 residues. V was shortened by 5 bases and J by 5 bases, with 13 bases between the two germline ends. Germline V gives CDR1 SGHRS, CDR2 YFSETQ. CDR3 coding DNA: TGCGCCAGCAGTTACACAGGGTTTACTGAAGCTTTCTTT. It codes for CASSYTGFTEAFF.

V usage is TRBV6-1 and J usage is TRBJ2-7; maybe TRBD1 (7 bases). Germline V lookup: CDR1 MNHNS, CDR2 SASEGT. This CDR3 spans 15 amino acids. V was clipped by 6 bases and J by 2 bases, with 17 bases between them. The CDR3 spells CASSGGTGETYEQYF. The CDR3 nucleotides are TGTGCCAGCAGCGGGGGAACAGGGGAAACCTACGAGCAGTACTTC.

The chain is built from TRBV18 and TRBJ1-1, with 7 bases identical to TRBD1. The CDR3 loop spans 14 amino acids. Per germline, CDR1 KGHSH and CDR2 LQKENI. After removal of 6 bases from V and 1 base from J, the junction contained 5 bases not matched to a gene. In DNA, the CDR3 is TGTGCCAGCTCGTCGACAGGGAAGAACACTGAAGCTTTCTTT. Amino acid sequence: CASSSTGKNTEAFF.